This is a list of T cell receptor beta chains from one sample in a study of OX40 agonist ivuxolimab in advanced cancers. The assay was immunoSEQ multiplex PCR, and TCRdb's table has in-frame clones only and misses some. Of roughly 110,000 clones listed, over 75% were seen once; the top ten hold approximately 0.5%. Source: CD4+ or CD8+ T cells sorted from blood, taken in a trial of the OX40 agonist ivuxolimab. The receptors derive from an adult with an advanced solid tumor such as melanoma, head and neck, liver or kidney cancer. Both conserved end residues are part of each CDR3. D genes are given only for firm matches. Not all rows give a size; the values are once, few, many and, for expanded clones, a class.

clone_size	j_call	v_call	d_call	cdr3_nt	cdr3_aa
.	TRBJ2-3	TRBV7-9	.	TGTGCCAGCAGCTTTGGACTCATCACAGATACGCAGTATTTT	CASSFGLITDTQYF
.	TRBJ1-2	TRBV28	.	TGTGCCAGCAGTCTACCCCCGGGCACTATCCTCATTAACTATGGCTACACCTTC	CASSLPPGTILINYGYTF
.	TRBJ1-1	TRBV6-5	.	TGTGCCAGCAGACGGGTTTTGCTGAACACTGAAGCTTTCTTT	CASRRVLLNTEAFF
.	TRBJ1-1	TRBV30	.	TGTGCCTGGGACTCCGGGCGGGCCACTGAAGCTTTCTTT	CAWDSGRATEAFF
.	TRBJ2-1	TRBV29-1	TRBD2	TGCAGCGTTGAAGTTGGGTGGACTAGCTACAATGAGCAGTTCTTC	CSVEVGWTSYNEQFF
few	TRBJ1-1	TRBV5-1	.	TGCGCCAGCAGCTCGTTGGGGTTCGGTGAAGCTTTCTTT	CASSSLGFGEAFF
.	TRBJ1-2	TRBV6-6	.	TGTGCCAGCAGGAAAGACAGAGTAAACTATGGCTACACCTTC	CASRKDRVNYGYTF
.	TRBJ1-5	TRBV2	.	TGTGCCAGCAGTGAAGGGGTCAATCAGCCCCAGCATTTT	CASSEGVNQPQHF
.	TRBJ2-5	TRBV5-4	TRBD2	TGTGCCAGCAGCTTGGAAGCGGGGGGCCGAAAAGAGACCCAGTACTTC	CASSLEAGGRKETQYF
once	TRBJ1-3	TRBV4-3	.	TGCGCCAGCAGCCAAGTCCTCTCTGGAAACACCATATATTTT	CASSQVLSGNTIYF
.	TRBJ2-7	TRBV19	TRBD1	TGTGCCAGTAGTAACCTTTGGACAGGCTCCTACGAGCAGTACTTC	CASSNLWTGSYEQYF
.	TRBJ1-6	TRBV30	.	TGTGCCTGGAGTGTACTCTTGGGAGCCGGTTTCAATTCACCCCTCCACTTT	CAWSVLLGAGFNSPLHF
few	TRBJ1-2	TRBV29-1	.	TGCAGCGTTGAAGGGGCCGACCGCGCTGGCTACACCTTC	CSVEGADRAGYTF
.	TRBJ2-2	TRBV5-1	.	TGCGCCAGCAGCTTGGCGGGGGACAAAACCGGGGAGCTGTTTTTT	CASSLAGDKTGELFF
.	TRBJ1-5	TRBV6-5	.	TGTGCCAGCAGTCATCCCCTTGGCAATCAGCCCCAGCATTTT	CASSHPLGNQPQHF
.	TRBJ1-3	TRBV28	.	TGTGCCAGCAGTCCTTCCCCGGGGGACATTACTGGAAACACCATATATTTT	CASSPSPGDITGNTIYF
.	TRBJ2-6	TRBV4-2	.	TGTGCCAGCAGCCAAGATCGGGAAGGCCGCTCTGGGGCCAACGTCCTGACTTTC	CASSQDREGRSGANVLTF
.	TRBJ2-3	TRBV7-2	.	TGTGCCAGCAGCTTAGGACTAAGCACAGATACGCAGTATTTT	CASSLGLSTDTQYF
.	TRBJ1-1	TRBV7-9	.	TGTGCCAGCAGCCCGCCGGACACGTCGAACACTGAAGCTTTCTTT	CASSPPDTSNTEAFF
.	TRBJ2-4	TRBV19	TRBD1	TGTGCCAGTAGTGTCCGGGACAGGGCCTTCATTCAGTACTTC	CASSVRDRAFIQYF
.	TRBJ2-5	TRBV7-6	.	TGTGCCAGCAGCGCTTACAGGGTCCAAGAGACCCAGTACTTC	CASSAYRVQETQYF
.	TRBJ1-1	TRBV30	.	TGTGCCTGGATTCGAAGGGGCCTGAACACTGAAGCTTTCTTT	CAWIRRGLNTEAFF
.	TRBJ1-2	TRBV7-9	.	TGTGCCAGCAGCTTATTACCGATCTATGGCTACACCTTC	CASSLLPIYGYTF
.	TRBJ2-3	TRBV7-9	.	TGTGCCAGCACCCGGGACTCGTCTTCCGCAGATACGCAGTATTTT	CASTRDSSSADTQYF
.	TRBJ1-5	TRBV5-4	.	TGTGCCAGCAGCTTGGGGGGTATTGATCAGCCCCAGCATTTT	CASSLGGIDQPQHF
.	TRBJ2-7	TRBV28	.	TGTGCCAGCAGTTTCGGGGTCTACGAGCAGTACTTC	CASSFGVYEQYF
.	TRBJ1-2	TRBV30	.	TGTGCCTGGAGAACCGGGGGTGTATATACTAACTATGGCTACACCTTC	CAWRTGGVYTNYGYTF
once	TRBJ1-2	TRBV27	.	TGTGCCAGCAGGGACGGCGGGTATGGCTACACCTTC	CASRDGGYGYTF